This TCR beta chain comes out of a study of blood T cell repertoires in COVID-19. J was trimmed by 1 base and V by 1 base; bases with no gene match: 4. Germline values: CDR1 MNHNS, CDR2 SASEGT. CDR3 length: 17 residues. Everyone who took part was 18 to 89 years old, and they came from about two dozen US areas. Sequenced by immunoSEQ multiplex PCR; TCRdb stores in-frame clones only, minus some. The sample includes 170,000 or so clones, roughly 87% seen only once; the top ten take 7%. Source material: PBMCs or T cells enriched from blood (not recorded which). V and J are TRBV6-1 and TRBJ2-1, with 10 bases that match TRBD2. The sequence derives from a woman in her 50s who had recovered from COVID-19. The CDR3 nucleotides are TGTGCCAGCAGTGAAGGTGGTAGCGGGAGGTCCTACAATGAGCAGTTCTTC. Amino acid sequence: CASSEGGSGRSYNEQFF.